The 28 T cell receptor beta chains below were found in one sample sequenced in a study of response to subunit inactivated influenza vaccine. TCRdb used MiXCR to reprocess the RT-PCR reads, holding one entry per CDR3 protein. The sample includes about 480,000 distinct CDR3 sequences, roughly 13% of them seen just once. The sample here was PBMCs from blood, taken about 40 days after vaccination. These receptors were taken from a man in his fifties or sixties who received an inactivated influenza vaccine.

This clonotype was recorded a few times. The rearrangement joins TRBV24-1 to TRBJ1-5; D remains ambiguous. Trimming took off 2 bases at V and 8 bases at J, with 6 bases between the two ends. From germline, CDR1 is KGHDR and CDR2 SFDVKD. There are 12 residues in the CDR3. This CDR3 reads CATSDSQKPQHF. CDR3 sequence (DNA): TGTGCCACCAGTGATTCGCAAAAGCCCCAGCATTTT.

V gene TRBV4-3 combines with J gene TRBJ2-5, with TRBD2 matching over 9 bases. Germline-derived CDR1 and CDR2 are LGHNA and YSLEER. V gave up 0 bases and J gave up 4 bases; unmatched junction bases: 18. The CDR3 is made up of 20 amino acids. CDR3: CASSQESRGGGGSSLETQYF. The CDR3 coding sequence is TGCGCCAGCAGCCAAGAGTCGCGGGGGGGCGGTGGGTCGAGTCTAGAGACCCAGTACTTC.

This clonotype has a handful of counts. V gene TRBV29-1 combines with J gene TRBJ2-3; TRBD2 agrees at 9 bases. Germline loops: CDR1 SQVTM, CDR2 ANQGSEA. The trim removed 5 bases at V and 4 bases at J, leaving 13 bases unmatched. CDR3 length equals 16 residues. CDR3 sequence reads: CSVRLFSGSEADTQYF. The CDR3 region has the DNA TGCAGCGTTCGACTATTTAGCGGGAGCGAGGCAGATACGCAGTATTTT.

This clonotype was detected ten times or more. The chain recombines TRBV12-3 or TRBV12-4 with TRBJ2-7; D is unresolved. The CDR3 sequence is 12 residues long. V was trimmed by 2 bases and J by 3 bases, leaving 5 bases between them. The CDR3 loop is CASSLYNYEQYF. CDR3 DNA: TGTGCCAGCAGTTTATATAACTACGAGCAGTACTTC.

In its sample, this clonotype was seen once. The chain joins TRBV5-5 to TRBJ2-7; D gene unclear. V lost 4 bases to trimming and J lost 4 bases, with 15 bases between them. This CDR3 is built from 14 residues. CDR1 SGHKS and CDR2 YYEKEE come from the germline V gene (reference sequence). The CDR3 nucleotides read TGTGCCAGCAGCCGCGACTTTTTCTCTTACGAGCAGTACTTC. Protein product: CASSRDFFSYEQYF.

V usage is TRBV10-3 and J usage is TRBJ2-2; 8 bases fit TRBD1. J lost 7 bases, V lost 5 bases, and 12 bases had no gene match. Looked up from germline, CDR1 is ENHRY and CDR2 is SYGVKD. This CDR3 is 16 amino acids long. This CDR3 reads CAISKIRGPRVGELFF. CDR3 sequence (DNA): TGTGCCATCAGTAAGATCAGGGGGCCGAGGGTCGGGGAGCTGTTTTTT.

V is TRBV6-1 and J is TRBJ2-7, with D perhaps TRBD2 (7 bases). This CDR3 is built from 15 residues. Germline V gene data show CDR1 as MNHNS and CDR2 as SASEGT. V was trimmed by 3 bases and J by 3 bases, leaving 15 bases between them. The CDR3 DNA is TGTGCCAGCAGTGAGGGGGGGGGGCCCAGCTACGAGCAGTACTTC. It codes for CASSEGGGPSYEQYF.

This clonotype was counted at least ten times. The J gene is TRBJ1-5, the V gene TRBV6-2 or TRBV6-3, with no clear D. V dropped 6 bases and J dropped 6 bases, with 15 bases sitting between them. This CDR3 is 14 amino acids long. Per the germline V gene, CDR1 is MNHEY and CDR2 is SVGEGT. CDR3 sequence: CASSLAGGRQPQHF. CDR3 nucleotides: TGTGCCAGCAGCCTAGCGGGAGGGCGTCAGCCCCAGCATTTT.

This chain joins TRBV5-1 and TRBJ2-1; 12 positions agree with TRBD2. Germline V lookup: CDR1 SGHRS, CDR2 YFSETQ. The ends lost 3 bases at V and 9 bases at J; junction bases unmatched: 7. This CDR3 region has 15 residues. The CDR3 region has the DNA TGCGCCAGCAGCTCGACTAGCGGGAGAGGAATTGAGCAGTTCTTC. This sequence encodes CASSSTSGRGIEQFF.

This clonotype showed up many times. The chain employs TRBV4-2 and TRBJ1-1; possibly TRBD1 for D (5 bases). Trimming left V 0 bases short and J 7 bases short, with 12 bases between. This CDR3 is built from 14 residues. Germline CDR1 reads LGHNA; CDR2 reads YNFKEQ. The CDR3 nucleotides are TGTGCCAGCAGCCAAGAAGCAGGGTACGTTGAAGCTTTCTTT. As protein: CASSQEAGYVEAFF.

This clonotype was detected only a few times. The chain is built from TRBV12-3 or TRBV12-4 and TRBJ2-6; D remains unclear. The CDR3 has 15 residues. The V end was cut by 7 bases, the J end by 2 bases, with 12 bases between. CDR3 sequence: CASTKQNAGANVLTF. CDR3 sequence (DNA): TGTGCCAGCACCAAACAGAACGCTGGGGCCAACGTCCTGACTTTC.

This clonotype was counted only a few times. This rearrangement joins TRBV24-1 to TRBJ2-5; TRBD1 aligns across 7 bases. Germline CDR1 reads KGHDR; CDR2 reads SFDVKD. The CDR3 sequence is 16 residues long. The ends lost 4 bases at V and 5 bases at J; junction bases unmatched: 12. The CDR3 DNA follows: TGTGCCACCAGTGACCTACCACAGGGGAAGGCGGAGACCCAGTACTTC. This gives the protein CATSDLPQGKAETQYF.

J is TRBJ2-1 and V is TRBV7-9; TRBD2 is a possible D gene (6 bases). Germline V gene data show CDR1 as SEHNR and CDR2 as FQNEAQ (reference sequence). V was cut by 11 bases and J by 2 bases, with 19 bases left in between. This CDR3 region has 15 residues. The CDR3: CACTPGVAAYNEQFF. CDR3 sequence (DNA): TGTGCCTGCACCCCCGGGGTAGCGGCCTACAATGAGCAGTTCTTC.

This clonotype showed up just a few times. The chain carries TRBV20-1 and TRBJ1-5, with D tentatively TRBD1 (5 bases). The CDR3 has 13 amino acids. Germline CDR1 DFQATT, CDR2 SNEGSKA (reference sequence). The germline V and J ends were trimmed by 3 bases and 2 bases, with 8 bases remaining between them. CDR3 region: CSASAGGNQPQHF. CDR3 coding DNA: TGCAGTGCTAGTGCGGGGGGCAATCAGCCCCAGCATTTT.

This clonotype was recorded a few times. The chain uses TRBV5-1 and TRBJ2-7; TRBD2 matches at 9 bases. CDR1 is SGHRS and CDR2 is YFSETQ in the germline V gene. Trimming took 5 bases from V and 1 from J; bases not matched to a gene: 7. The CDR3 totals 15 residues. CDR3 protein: CASSSTREGSYEQYF. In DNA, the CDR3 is TGCGCCAGCAGTTCCACGCGGGAGGGGTCCTACGAGCAGTACTTC.

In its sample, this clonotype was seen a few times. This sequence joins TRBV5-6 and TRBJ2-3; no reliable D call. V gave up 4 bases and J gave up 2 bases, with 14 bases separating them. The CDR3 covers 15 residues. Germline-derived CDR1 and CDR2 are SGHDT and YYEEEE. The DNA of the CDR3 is TGTGCCAGCAGCACCCGGTGGGGTTCCACAGATACGCAGTATTTT. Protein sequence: CASSTRWGSTDTQYF.

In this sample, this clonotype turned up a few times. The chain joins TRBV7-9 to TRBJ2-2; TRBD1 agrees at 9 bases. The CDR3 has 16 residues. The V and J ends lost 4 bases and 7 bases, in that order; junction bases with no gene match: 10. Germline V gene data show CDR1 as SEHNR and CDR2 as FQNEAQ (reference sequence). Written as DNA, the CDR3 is TGTGCCAGCAGCTCCTCCGGGACAGGGAGAGGCGGGGAGCTGTTTTTT. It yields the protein CASSSSGTGRGGELFF. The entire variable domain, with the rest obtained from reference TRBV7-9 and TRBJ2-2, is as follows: DTGVSQNPRHKITKRGQNVTFRCDPISEHNRLYWYRQTLGQGPEFLTYFQNEAQLEKSRLLSDRFSAERPKGSFSTLEIQRTEQGDSAMYLCASSSSGTGRGGELFFGEGSRLTVL.

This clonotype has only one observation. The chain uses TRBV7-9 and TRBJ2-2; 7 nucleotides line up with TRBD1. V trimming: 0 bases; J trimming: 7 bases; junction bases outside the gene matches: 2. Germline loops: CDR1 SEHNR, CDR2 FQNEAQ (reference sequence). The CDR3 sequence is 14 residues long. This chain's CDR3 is CASSLAGGDGELFF. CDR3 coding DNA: TGTGCCAGCAGCTTAGCAGGGGGCGACGGGGAGCTGTTTTTT.

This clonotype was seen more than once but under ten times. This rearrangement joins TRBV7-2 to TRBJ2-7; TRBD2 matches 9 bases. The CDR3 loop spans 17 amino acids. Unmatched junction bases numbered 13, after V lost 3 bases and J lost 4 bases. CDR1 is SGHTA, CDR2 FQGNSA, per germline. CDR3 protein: CASSFRAGASGIYEQYF. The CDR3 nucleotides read TGTGCCAGCAGCTTCAGAGCTGGGGCTAGCGGGATTTACGAGCAGTACTTC.

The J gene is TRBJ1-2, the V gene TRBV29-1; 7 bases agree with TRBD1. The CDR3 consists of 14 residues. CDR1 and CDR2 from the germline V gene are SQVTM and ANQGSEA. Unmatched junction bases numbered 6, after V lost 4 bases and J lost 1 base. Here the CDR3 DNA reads TGCAGCGTTGCAGGGGGTCAGGATAACTATGGCTACACCTTC. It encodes CSVAGGQDNYGYTF.

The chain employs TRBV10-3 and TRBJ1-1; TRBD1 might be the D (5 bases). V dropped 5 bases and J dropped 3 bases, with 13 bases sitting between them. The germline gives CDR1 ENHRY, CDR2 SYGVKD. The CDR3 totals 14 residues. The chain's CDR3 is CAISSLVGDTEAFF. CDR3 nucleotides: TGTGCCATCAGTTCCCTTGTGGGGGACACTGAAGCTTTCTTT.

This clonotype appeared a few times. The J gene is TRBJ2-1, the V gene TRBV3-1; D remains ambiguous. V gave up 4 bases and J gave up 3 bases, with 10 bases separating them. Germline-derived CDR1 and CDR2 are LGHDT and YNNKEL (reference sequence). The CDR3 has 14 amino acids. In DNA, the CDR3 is TGTGCCAGCAGCCTTACGCACCGCTACAATGAGCAGTTCTTC. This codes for CASSLTHRYNEQFF.

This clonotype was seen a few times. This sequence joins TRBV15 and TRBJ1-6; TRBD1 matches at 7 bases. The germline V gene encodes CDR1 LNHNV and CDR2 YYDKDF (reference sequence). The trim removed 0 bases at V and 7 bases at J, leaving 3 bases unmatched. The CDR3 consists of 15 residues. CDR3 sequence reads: CATSREQGMNSPLHF. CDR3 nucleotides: TGTGCCACCAGCAGAGAACAGGGGATGAATTCACCCCTCCACTTT.

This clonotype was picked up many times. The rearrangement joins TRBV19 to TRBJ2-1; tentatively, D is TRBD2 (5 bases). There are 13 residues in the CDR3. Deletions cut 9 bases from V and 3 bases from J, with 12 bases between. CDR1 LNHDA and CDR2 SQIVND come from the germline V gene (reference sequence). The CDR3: CASSPRGYNEQFF. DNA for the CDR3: TGTGCCAGCAGCCCTCGGGGCTACAATGAGCAGTTCTTC.

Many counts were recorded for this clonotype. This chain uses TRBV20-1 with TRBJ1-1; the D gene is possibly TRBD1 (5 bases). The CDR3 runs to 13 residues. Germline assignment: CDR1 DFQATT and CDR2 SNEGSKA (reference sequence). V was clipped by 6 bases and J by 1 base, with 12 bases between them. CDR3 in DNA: TGCAGTGCCCTACAGAGGGGGAACACTGAAGCTTTCTTT. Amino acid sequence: CSALQRGNTEAFF.

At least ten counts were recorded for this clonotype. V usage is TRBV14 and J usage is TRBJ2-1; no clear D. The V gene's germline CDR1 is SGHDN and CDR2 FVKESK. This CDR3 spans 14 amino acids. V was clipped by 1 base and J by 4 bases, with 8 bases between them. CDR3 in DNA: TGTGCCAGCAGCCAAGCCTCAGGTTACAATGAGCAGTTCTTC. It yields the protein CASSQASGYNEQFF. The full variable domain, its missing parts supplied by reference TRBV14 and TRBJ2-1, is EAGVTQFPSHSVIEKGQTVTLRCDPISGHDNLYWYRRVMGKEIKFLLHFVKESKQDESGMPNNRFLAERTGGTYSTLKVQPAELEDSGVYFCASSQASGYNEQFFGPGTRLTVL.

CDR3 DNA: TGTGCCAGCAGCTCACCCCTGGCGGGGGGGAACAATGAGCAGTTCTTC. Translated, it gives CASSSPLAGGNNEQFF. The chain combines TRBV7-9 with TRBJ2-1; TRBD2 matches at 9 bases. V dropped 4 bases and J dropped 5; count of bases not matched to a gene: 9. The V gene's germline CDR1 is SEHNR and CDR2 FQNEAQ (reference sequence). The CDR3 covers 16 residues.

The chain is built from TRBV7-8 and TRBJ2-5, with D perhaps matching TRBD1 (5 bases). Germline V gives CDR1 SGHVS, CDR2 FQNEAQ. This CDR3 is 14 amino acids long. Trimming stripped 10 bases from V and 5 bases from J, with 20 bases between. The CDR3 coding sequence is TGTGCCACCTGGCCGTTGGGGCGCGTCGAGACCCAGTACTTC. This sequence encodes CATWPLGRVETQYF. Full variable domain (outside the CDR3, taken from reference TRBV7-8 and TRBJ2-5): GAGVSQSPRYKVAKRGQDVALRCDPISGHVSLFWYQQALGQGPEFLTYFQNEAQLDKSGLPSDRFFAERPEGSVSTLKIQRTQQEDSAVYLCATWPLGRVETQYFGPGTRLLVL.